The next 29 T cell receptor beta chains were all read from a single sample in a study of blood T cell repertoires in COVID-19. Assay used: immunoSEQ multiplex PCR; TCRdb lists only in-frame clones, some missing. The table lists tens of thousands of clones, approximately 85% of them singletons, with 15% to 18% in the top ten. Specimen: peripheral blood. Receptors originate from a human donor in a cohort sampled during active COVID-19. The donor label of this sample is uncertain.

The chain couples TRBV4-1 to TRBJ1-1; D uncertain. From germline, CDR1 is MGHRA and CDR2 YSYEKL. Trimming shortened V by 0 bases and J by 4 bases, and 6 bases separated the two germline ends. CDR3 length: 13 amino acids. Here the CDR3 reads CASSQEAGTEAFF. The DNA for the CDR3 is TGCGCCAGCAGCCAAGAGGCTGGCACTGAAGCTTTCTTT.

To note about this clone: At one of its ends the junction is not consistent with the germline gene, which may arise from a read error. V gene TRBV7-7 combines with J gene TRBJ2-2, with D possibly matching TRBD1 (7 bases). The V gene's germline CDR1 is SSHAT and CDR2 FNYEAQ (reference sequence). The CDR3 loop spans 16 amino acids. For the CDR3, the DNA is TGTGCTAGCAGCCCAGGGGGGACAGAGTACACCGGGGAGCTGTTTTTT. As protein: CASSPGGTEYTGELFF.

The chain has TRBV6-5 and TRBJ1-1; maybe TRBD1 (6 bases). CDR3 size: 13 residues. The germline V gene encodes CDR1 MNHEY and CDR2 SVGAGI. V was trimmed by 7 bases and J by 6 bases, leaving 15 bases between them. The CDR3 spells CASTPGRGAEAFF. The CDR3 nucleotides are TGTGCCAGCACCCCGGGCAGGGGCGCTGAAGCTTTCTTT.

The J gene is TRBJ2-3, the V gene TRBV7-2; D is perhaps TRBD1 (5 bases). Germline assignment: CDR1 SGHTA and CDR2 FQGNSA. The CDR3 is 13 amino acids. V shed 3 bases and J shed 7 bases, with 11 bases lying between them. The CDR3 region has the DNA TGTGCCAGCAGCTTGGGTCCGGACAATACGCAGTATTTT. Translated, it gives CASSLGPDNTQYF.

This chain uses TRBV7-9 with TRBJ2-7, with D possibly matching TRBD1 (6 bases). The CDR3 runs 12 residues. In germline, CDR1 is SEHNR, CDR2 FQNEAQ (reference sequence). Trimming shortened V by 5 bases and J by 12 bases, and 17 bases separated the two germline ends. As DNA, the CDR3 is TGTGCCAGCAGCCGTGCCGCGGACAGTGCGTACTTC. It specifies CASSRAADSAYF.

CDR3 protein: CSVEGQMNTEAFF. The DNA for the CDR3 is TGCAGCGTTGAAGGGCAGATGAACACTGAAGCTTTCTTT. The chain employs TRBV29-1 and TRBJ1-1; no firm D call. The germline gives CDR1 SQVTM, CDR2 ANQGSEA. This CDR3 has 13 residues. V was cut by 1 base and J by 0 bases, with 6 bases left in between. The whole variable domain, filled in from reference TRBV29-1 and TRBJ1-1, reads SAVISQKPSRDICQRGTSLTIQCQVDSQVTMMFWYRQQPGQSLTLIATANQGSEATYESGFVIDKFPISRPNLTFSTLTVSNMSPEDSSIYLCSVEGQMNTEAFFGQGTRLTVV.

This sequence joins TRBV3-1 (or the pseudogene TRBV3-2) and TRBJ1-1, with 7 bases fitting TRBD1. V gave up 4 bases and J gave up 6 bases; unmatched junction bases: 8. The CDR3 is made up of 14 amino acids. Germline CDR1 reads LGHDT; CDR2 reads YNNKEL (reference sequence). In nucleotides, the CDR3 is TGTGCCAGCAGCCCACCGGGACAGAAGGCTGAAGCTTTCTTT. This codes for CASSPPGQKAEAFF.

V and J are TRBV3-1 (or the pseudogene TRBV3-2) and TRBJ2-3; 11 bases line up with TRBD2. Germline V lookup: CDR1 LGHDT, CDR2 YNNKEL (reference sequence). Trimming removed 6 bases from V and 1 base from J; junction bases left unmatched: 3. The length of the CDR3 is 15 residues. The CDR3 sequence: CASSQLAGGTDTQYF. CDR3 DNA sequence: TGTGCCAGCAGTCAACTAGCGGGGGGCACAGATACGCAGTATTTT.

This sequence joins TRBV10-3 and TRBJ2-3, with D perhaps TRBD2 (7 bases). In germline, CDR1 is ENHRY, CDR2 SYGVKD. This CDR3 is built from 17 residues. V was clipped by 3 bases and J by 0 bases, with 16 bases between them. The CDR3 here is CAISDRGGGSSTDTQYF. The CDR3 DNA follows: TGTGCCATCAGTGATCGAGGCGGGGGCTCTAGCACAGATACGCAGTATTTT.

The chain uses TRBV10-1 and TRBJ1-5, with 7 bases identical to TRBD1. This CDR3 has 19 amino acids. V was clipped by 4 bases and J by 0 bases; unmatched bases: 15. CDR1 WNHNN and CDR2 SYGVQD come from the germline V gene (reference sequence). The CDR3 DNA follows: TGCGCCAGCAGTGGACGACAGGGTCTTTACAATAATAGCAATCAGCCCCAGCATTTT. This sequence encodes CASSGRQGLYNNSNQPQHF.

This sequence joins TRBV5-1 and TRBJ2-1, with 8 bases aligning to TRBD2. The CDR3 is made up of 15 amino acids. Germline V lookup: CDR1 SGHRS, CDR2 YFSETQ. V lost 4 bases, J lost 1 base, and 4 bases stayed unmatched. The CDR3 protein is CASSPSGGSYNEQFF. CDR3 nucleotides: TGCGCCAGCAGCCCCAGCGGGGGATCCTACAATGAGCAGTTCTTC. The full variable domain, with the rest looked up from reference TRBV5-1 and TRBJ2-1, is KAGVTQTPRYLIKTRGQQVTLSCSPISGHRSVSWYQQTPGQGLQFLFEYFSETQRNKGNFPGRFSGRQFSNSRSEMNVSTLELGDSALYLCASSPSGGSYNEQFFGPGTRLTVL.

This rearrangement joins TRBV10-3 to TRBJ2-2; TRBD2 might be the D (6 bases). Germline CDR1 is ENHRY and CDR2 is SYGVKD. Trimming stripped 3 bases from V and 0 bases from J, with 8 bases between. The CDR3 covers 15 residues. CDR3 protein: CAISDRRANTGELFF. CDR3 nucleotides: TGTGCCATCAGTGACCGGAGGGCGAACACCGGGGAGCTGTTTTTT.

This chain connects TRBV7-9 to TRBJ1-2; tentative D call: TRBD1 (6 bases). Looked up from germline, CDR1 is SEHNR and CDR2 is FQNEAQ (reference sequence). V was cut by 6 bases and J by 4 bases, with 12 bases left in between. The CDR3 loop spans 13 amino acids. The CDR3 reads CASSLDSTYGYTF. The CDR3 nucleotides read TGTGCCAGCAGTTTGGACAGCACCTATGGCTACACCTTC.

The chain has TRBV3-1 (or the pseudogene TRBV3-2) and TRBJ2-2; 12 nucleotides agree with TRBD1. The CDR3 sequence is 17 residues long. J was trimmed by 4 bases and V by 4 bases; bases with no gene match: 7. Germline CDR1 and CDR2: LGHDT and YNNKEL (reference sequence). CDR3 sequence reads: CASSPLGQGAFTGELFF. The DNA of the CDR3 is TGTGCCAGCAGCCCCTTGGGACAGGGGGCATTCACCGGGGAGCTGTTTTTT.

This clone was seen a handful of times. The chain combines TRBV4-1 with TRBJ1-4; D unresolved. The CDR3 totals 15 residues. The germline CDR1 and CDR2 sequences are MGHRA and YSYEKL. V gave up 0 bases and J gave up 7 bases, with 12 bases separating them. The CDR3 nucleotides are TGCGCCAGCAGCCAAGAGGGAGGGCGAGGTGAAAAACTGTTTTTT. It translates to CASSQEGGRGEKLFF.

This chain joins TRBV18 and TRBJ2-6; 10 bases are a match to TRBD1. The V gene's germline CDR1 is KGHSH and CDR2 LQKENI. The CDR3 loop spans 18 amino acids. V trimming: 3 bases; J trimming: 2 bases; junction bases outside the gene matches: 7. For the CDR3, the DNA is TGTGCCAGCTCACCCCCGGGACAGGGGACCCCTGGGGCCAACGTCCTGACTTTC. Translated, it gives CASSPPGQGTPGANVLTF. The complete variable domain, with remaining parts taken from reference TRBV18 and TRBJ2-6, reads NAGVMQNPRHLVRRRGQEARLRCSPMKGHSHVYWYRQLPEEGLKFMVYLQKENIIDESGMPKERFSAEFPKEGPSILRIQQVVRGDSAAYFCASSPPGQGTPGANVLTFGAGSRLTVL.

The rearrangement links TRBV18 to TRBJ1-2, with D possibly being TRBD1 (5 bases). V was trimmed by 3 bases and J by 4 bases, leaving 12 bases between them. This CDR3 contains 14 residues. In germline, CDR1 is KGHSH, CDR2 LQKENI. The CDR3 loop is CASSPADQGYGYTF. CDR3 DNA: TGTGCCAGCTCACCCGCCGACCAGGGCTATGGCTACACCTTC.

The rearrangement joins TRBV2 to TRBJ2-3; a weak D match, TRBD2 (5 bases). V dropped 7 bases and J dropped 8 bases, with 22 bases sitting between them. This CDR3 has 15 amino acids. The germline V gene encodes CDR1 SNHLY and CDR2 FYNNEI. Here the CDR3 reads CASTPDHPGVVTQYF. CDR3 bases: TGTGCCAGCACGCCGGACCACCCCGGGGTCGTTACGCAGTATTTT.

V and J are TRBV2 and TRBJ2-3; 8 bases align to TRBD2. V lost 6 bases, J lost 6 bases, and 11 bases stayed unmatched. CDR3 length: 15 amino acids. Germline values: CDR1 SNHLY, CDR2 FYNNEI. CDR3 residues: CASRGTSGNADTQYF. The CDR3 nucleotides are TGTGCCAGCAGGGGTACTAGCGGCAACGCCGATACGCAGTATTTT.

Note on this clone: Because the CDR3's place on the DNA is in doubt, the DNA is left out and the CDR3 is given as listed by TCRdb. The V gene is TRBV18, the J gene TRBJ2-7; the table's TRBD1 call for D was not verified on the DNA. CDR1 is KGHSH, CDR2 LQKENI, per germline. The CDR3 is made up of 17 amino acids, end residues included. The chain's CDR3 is CASSPRRAGTDSYEQYF.

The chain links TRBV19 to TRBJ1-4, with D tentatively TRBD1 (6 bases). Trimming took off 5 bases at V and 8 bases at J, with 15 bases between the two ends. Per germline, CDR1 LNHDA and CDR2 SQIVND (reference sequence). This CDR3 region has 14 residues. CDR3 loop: CASSVEGVKEKLFF. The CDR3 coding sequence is TGTGCCAGTAGTGTTGAGGGGGTGAAGGAAAAACTGTTTTTT.

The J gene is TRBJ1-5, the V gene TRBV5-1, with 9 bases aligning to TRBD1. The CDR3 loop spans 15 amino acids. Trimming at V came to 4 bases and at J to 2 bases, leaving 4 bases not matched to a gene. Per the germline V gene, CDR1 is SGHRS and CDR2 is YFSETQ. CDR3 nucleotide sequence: TGCGCCAGCAGCCCCCGGACAGGGGGCAATCAGCCCCAGCATTTT. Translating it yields CASSPRTGGNQPQHF.

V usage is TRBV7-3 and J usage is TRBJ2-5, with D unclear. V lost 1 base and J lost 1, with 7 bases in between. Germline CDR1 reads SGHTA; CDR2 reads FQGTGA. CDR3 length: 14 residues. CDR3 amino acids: CASSLSWSQETQYF. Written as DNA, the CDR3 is TGTGCCAGCAGCTTAAGTTGGAGCCAAGAGACCCAGTACTTC.

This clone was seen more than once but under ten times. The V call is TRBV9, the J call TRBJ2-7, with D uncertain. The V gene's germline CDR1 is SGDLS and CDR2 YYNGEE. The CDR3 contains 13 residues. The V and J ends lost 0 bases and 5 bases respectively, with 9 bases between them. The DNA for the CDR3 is TGTGCCAGCAGCGTAGCTTTCAGCGACGAGCAGTACTTC. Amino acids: CASSVAFSDEQYF.

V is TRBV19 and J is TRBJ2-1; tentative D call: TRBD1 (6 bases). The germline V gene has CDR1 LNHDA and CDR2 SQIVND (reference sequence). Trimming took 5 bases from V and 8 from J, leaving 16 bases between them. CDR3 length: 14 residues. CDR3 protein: CASSLDRSSHEQFF. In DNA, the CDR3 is TGTGCCAGTAGTTTGGACAGATCTTCCCATGAGCAGTTCTTC. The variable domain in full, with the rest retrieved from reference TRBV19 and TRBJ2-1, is DGGITQSPKYLFRKEGQNVTLSCEQNLNHDAMYWYRQDPGQGLRLIYYSQIVNDFQKGDIAEGYSVSREKKESFPLTVTSAQKNPTAFYLCASSLDRSSHEQFFGPGTRLTVL.

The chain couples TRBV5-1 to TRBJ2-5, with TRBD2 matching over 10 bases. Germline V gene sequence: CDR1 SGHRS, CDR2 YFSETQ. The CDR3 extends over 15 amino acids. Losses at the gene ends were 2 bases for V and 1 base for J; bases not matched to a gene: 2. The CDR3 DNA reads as TGCGCCAGCAGCTTTAGCGGGGGGATCCAAGAGACCCAGTACTTC. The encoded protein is CASSFSGGIQETQYF.

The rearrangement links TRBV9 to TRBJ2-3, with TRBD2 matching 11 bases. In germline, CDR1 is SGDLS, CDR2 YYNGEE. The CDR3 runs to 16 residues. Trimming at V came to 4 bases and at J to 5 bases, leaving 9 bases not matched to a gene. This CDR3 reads CASSPRGSGGGDTQYF. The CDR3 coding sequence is TGTGCCAGCAGCCCCCGGGGTAGCGGGGGGGGAGATACGCAGTATTTT.

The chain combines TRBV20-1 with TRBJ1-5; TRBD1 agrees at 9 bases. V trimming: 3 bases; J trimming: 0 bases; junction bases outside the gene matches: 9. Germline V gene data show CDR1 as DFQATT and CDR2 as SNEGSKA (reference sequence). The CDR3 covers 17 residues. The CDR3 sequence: CSASGGQGTYSNQPQHF. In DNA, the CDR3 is TGCAGTGCTAGTGGGGGACAGGGAACCTATAGCAATCAGCCCCAGCATTTT.

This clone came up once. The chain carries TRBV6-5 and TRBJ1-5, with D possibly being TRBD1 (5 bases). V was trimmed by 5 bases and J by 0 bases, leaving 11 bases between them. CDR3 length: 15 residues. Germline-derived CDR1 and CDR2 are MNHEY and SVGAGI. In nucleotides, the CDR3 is TGTGCCAGCAGTCAAACAGGAAATAGCAATCAGCCCCAGCATTTT. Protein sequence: CASSQTGNSNQPQHF.